This passage covers 27 T cell receptor beta chains from one sample sequenced in a study of blood T cell repertoires in COVID-19. Sequencing used immunoSEQ multiplex PCR; TCRdb keeps in-frame clones, though not all of them. The table records approximately 280,000 clones, over 75% of them present only once. Sequencing was carried out using peripheral blood. The receptors derive from a young woman with COVID-19, enrolled during active disease.

This chain links TRBV28 with TRBJ1-5, with 9 positions matching TRBD1. The CDR3 extends over 15 amino acids. The V and J ends lost 6 bases and 2 bases, in that order; junction bases with no gene match: 5. CDR1 MDHEN and CDR2 SYDVKM come from the germline V gene. The CDR3 sequence is CASSTTGGGNQPQHF. The CDR3 nucleotides are TGTGCCAGCAGCACTACAGGGGGCGGCAATCAGCCCCAGCATTTT.

This clone was observed a handful of times. This rearrangement joins TRBV28 to TRBJ2-5; 11 bases are shared with TRBD2. The germline V gene has CDR1 MDHEN and CDR2 SYDVKM. Trimming removed 4 bases from V and 5 bases from J; junction bases left unmatched: 6. CDR3 length: 15 residues. CDR3: CASSSLAGGGETQYF. The CDR3 bases are TGTGCCAGCAGTTCCTTAGCGGGAGGGGGCGAGACCCAGTACTTC.

The chain couples TRBV30 to TRBJ2-7; 8 positions match TRBD2. CDR3 length: 14 residues. Germline V lookup: CDR1 GTSNPN, CDR2 SVGIG (reference sequence). V lost 1 base to trimming and J lost 3 bases; unmatched junction nucleotides: 5. This chain's CDR3 is CAWSGLAGLYEQYF. The CDR3 DNA is TGTGCCTGGAGTGGCCTAGCGGGCCTCTACGAGCAGTACTTC.

The chain uses TRBV9 and TRBJ2-1; 11 bases align to TRBD2. V shed 5 bases, J shed 5 bases, and the junction held 3 bases outside the gene matches. The V gene's germline CDR1 is SGDLS and CDR2 YYNGEE. The CDR3 totals 14 residues. CDR3 sequence reads: CASRASGRNNEQFF. The DNA of the CDR3 is TGTGCCAGCAGGGCTAGCGGGAGGAACAATGAGCAGTTCTTC.

The chain carries TRBV5-1 and TRBJ1-2, with D unclear. Trimming removed 3 bases at V and 5 bases at J, with 14 bases between. The CDR3 has 14 residues. In germline, CDR1 is SGHRS, CDR2 YFSETQ. The CDR3 here is CASSSGSILYGYTF. Here the CDR3 DNA reads TGCGCCAGCAGCTCCGGGAGTATTCTATATGGCTACACCTTC.

The chain has TRBV7-2 and TRBJ2-7, with D perhaps TRBD2 (5 bases). The germline gives CDR1 SGHTA, CDR2 FQGNSA. V dropped 5 bases and J dropped 7 bases, with 12 bases sitting between them. The CDR3 is 12 amino acids. CDR3: CASSQDWGEQYF. CDR3 DNA: TGTGCCAGCAGCCAGGACTGGGGAGAGCAGTACTTC.

The J gene is TRBJ2-1, the V gene TRBV30, with 13 bases identical to TRBD2. J gave up 2 bases and V 5 bases, and 0 bases lay outside the gene matches. The length of the CDR3 is 14 residues. CDR1 is GTSNPN, CDR2 SVGIG, per germline (reference sequence). The CDR3 DNA reads TGTGCCTGGGGGACTAGCGGGACCTACAATGAGCAGTTCTTC. Its protein is CAWGTSGTYNEQFF.

The rearrangement joins TRBV7-2 to TRBJ2-1; 9 bases match TRBD2. V lost 1 base and J lost 2; bases outside the gene matches: 3. This CDR3 is 16 amino acids long. CDR1 is SGHTA and CDR2 is FQGNSA in the germline V gene. CDR3 sequence (DNA): TGTGCCAGCAGCTTAGTTAGCGGGAGTACCTACAATGAGCAGTTCTTC. Translation gives CASSLVSGSTYNEQFF.

The chain links TRBV12-3 or TRBV12-4 to TRBJ1-2; D is unclear. This CDR3 region has 12 residues. With 6 bases removed from V and 7 bases from J, the gap between germline ends came to 12 bases. CDR3 region: CASSIRGRGYTF. CDR3 nucleotide sequence: TGTGCCAGCAGCATCCGTGGCCGTGGCTACACCTTC.

This chain links TRBV6-6 with TRBJ2-1; D gene uncertain. Trimming pared 6 bases from V and 5 bases from J, leaving 11 bases between. Germline V CDR1 and CDR2: MNHNY, SVGAGI (reference sequence). The CDR3 extends over 13 amino acids. CDR3 in DNA: TGTGCCAGCAGAGGTACTACCGACAATGAGCAGTTCTTC. Translation gives CASRGTTDNEQFF.

This clone was seen once. V gene TRBV2 combines with J gene TRBJ1-6, with 7 bases matching TRBD1. Trimming cost V 7 bases and J 4 bases; bases outside gene matches: 10. CDR1 and CDR2 (germline): SNHLY, FYNNEI. The CDR3 spans 16 residues. This CDR3 reads CASTLLQGTYNSPLHF. In DNA form, the CDR3 reads TGTGCCAGCACCCTGCTACAGGGGACGTATAATTCACCCCTCCACTTT.

The V and J genes are TRBV6-5 and TRBJ2-4; D is unclear. Germline lookup yields CDR1 MNHEY and CDR2 SVGAGI. The CDR3 covers 11 residues. V was trimmed by 4 bases and J by 14 bases, leaving 12 bases between them. The CDR3 DNA is TGTGCCAGCAGTTGGCAGAACGTGGAGTACTTC. Residues: CASSWQNVEYF.

The chain is built from TRBV11-2 and TRBJ1-2, with D possibly TRBD1 on 6 matching bases. The length of the CDR3 is 11 residues. V lost 6 bases and J lost 7, with 9 bases in between. Per the germline V gene, CDR1 is SGHAT and CDR2 is FQNNGV. The CDR3 here is CASSQGGGYTF. Here the CDR3 DNA reads TGTGCCAGCAGTCAAGGGGGTGGCTACACCTTC.

DNA for the CDR3: TGCGCCAGCAGCTTGGAAGAGACAGGGGAAGAGACCCAGTACTTC. Translated, it gives CASSLEETGEETQYF. The chain links TRBV5-1 to TRBJ2-5, with 8 bases matching TRBD1. The CDR3 is made up of 15 amino acids. Germline assignment: CDR1 SGHRS and CDR2 YFSETQ. V lost 0 bases to trimming and J lost 3 bases; unmatched junction nucleotides: 4. Full variable domain (missing parts from reference TRBV5-1 and TRBJ2-5): KAGVTQTPRYLIKTRGQQVTLSCSPISGHRSVSWYQQTPGQGLQFLFEYFSETQRNKGNFPGRFSGRQFSNSRSEMNVSTLELGDSALYLCASSLEETGEETQYFGPGTRLLVL.

This chain joins TRBV10-1 and TRBJ2-7; possibly TRBD1 for D (6 bases). V was cut by 1 base and J by 9 bases, with 19 bases left in between. Per germline, CDR1 WNHNN and CDR2 SYGVQD (reference sequence). The CDR3 has 15 residues. The chain's CDR3 is CASSEFPGALVGQYF. The CDR3 bases are TGCGCCAGCAGTGAGTTCCCAGGGGCCCTAGTCGGGCAGTACTTC.

CDR3 amino acids: CASSPIGKSNTGELFF. CDR3 DNA: TGTGCCAGCAGTCCAATTGGCAAATCGAACACCGGGGAGCTGTTTTTT. The chain is built from TRBV2 and TRBJ2-2; D unclear. The CDR3 runs 16 residues. CDR1 is SNHLY and CDR2 is FYNNEI in the germline V gene. Between the trimmed V and J ends, which lost 5 bases and 0 bases, there was a span of 13 bases.

This chain connects TRBV2 to TRBJ2-7, with 7 bases lining up with TRBD1. The V gene end was trimmed by 3 bases and the J gene end by 5 bases; junction bases not matched to a gene: 4. In germline, CDR1 is SNHLY, CDR2 FYNNEI. The CDR3 runs 13 residues. The CDR3 DNA reads as TGTGCCAGCAGTGAGACAGGGATACACGAGCAGTACTTC. Translated, it gives CASSETGIHEQYF.

The chain recombines TRBV21-1 with TRBJ1-5; TRBD1 is the table's D call, not checked against the DNA. TRBV21-1 is designated a pseudogene. This CDR3 is 17 amino acids long. In DNA, the CDR3 is TGTGCCAGCAGCCCCAGTCGAGCTGCCAGGGAAGGTCAGCCCCAGCATTTT. Protein product: CASSPSRAAREGQPQHF.

This clone was observed once. The V gene is TRBV28, the J gene TRBJ2-7; 7 positions agree with TRBD1. Germline values: CDR1 MDHEN, CDR2 SYDVKM. The CDR3 spans 14 residues. The junction had 5 bases not matched to a gene; V was cut back by 4 bases and J by 2 bases. The CDR3 DNA follows: TGTGCCAGCAGTTACTCCACAGGGGCCTACGAGCAGTACTTC. Protein product: CASSYSTGAYEQYF. The entire variable domain, with the rest obtained from reference TRBV28 and TRBJ2-7, is as follows: DVKVTQSSRYLVKRTGEKVFLECVQDMDHENMFWYRQDPGLGLRLIYFSYDVKMKEKGDIPEGYSVSREKKERFSLILESASTNQTSMYLCASSYSTGAYEQYFGPGTRLTVT.

The chain combines TRBV2 with TRBJ2-2; TRBD1 agrees at 10 bases. Trimming at V came to 7 bases and at J to 9 bases, leaving 5 bases not matched to a gene. Germline CDR1 reads SNHLY; CDR2 reads FYNNEI. The CDR3 totals 13 residues. The CDR3 loop is CASTGQGLRELFF. The CDR3 DNA reads TGTGCCAGCACGGGACAGGGGTTAAGGGAGCTGTTTTTT.

To note about this clone: The identical CDR3 is also encoded by other nucleotide sequences in the sample. The chain uses TRBV24-1 and TRBJ2-3; no firm D call. V was trimmed by 5 bases and J by 0 bases, leaving 5 bases between them. CDR3 size: 13 residues. Germline-derived CDR1 and CDR2 are KGHDR and SFDVKD. This CDR3 reads CATSGTSTDTQYF. The CDR3 nucleotides are TGTGCCACCAGTGGTACTAGCACAGATACGCAGTATTTT.

Worth noting for this clone: At the DNA level, this CDR3 is encoded by other sequences in the same sample as well. This rearrangement joins TRBV28 to TRBJ2-7; no clear D gene. CDR1 MDHEN and CDR2 SYDVKM come from the germline V gene. The CDR3 extends over 12 amino acids. The V end was cut by 6 bases, the J end by 0 bases, with 6 bases between. In DNA, the CDR3 is TGTGCCAGCAGCTTTAGCTCCTACGAGCAGTACTTC. It encodes CASSFSSYEQYF.

V usage is TRBV4-2 and J usage is TRBJ1-2; D is unresolved. This CDR3 comprises 15 residues. V was pared by 1 base and J by 4 bases, with 13 bases between. The germline gives CDR1 LGHNA, CDR2 YNFKEQ. The CDR3 DNA follows: TGTGCCAGCAGCCAAGGTGGCAGTATAATCTATGGCTACACCTTC. This sequence encodes CASSQGGSIIYGYTF.

Concerning this clone: The same CDR3 can be traced to other DNA sequences in this sample. The rearrangement joins TRBV20-1 to TRBJ2-1; possibly TRBD1 for D (5 bases). Germline V gene data show CDR1 as DFQATT and CDR2 as SNEGSKA (reference sequence). Trimming cost V 3 bases and J 7 bases, with 7 bases left between them. The length of the CDR3 is 11 residues. This chain's CDR3 is CSASTGNEQFF. The DNA of the CDR3 is TGCAGTGCTAGTACAGGAAATGAGCAGTTCTTC.

This chain joins TRBV5-1 and TRBJ2-1, with TRBD1 matching 12 bases. This CDR3 is 15 amino acids long. Trimming cost V 4 bases and J 9 bases; bases outside gene matches: 8. Germline-derived CDR1 and CDR2 are SGHRS and YFSETQ. Here the CDR3 reads CASSITGTGGVEQFF. The CDR3 DNA sequence: TGCGCCAGCAGCATAACCGGGACAGGGGGCGTTGAGCAGTTCTTC. Based on the CDR3 plus reference TRBV5-1 and TRBJ2-1, the full variable domain is KAGVTQTPRYLIKTRGQQVTLSCSPISGHRSVSWYQQTPGQGLQFLFEYFSETQRNKGNFPGRFSGRQFSNSRSEMNVSTLELGDSALYLCASSITGTGGVEQFFGPGTRLTVL.

The rearrangement uses TRBV5-6 and TRBJ1-1; D is ambiguous. Germline values: CDR1 SGHDT, CDR2 YYEEEE. This CDR3 region has 16 residues. Trimming took off 3 bases at V and 0 bases at J, with 15 bases between the two ends. CDR3 loop: CASSSPLAFVNTEAFF. CDR3 nucleotides: TGTGCCAGCAGCTCCCCGTTGGCATTCGTGAACACTGAAGCTTTCTTT.

The genes are TRBV28 and TRBJ2-7; 9 bases are shared with TRBD1. The CDR3 contains 15 residues. The germline CDR1 and CDR2 sequences are MDHEN and SYDVKM. V shed 6 bases, J shed 4 bases, and the junction held 10 bases outside the gene matches. The CDR3 is CASRLSGTGRYEQYF. CDR3 nucleotide sequence: TGTGCCAGCAGACTCTCCGGGACAGGGAGGTACGAGCAGTACTTC.